The 28 T cell receptor beta chains below all came from one sample that was sequenced in a study of blood T cells in healthy people across ages. Then a second PCR, running about 7 to 11 cycles, was carried out with a sample-barcoded 5' primer and a J-beta primer mix. TCRdb reprocessed the 5' RACE reads via MiXCR and lists one record per CDR3 protein. This table has around 2 million distinct CDR3 sequences, roughly two fifths appearing once. Material for sequencing was blood. Source of these receptors: a human donor in good health.

The rearrangement joins TRBV7-9 to TRBJ1-2; D unresolved. The germline CDR1 and CDR2 sequences are SEHNR and FQNEAQ (reference sequence). The CDR3 has 13 amino acids. V shed 2 bases and J shed 1 base, with 5 bases lying between them. The CDR3 DNA sequence: TGTGCCAGCAGCTTATATGTTAACTATGGCTACACCTTC. Residues: CASSLYVNYGYTF. Together with reference TRBV7-9 and TRBJ1-2, the CDR3 gives the full variable domain: DTGVSQNPRHKITKRGQNVTFRCDPISEHNRLYWYRQTLGQGPEFLTYFQNEAQLEKSRLLSDRFSAERPKGSFSTLEIQRTEQGDSAMYLCASSLYVNYGYTFGSGTRLTVV.

The CDR3 here is CASSMRQGEAFF. The CDR3 DNA is TGTGCCAGCAGCATGCGACAGGGTGAAGCTTTCTTT. The rearrangement joins TRBV9 to TRBJ1-1, with TRBD1 matching over 7 bases. V lost 4 bases and J lost 7; bases outside the gene matches: 4. The CDR3 is 12 amino acids. Looked up from germline, CDR1 is SGDLS and CDR2 is YYNGEE.

This clonotype was seen ten or more times. The chain is built from TRBV4-1 and TRBJ2-7; 7 positions match TRBD1. In germline, CDR1 is MGHRA, CDR2 YSYEKL. CDR3 length: 12 residues. The V gene end was trimmed by 2 bases and the J gene end by 6 bases; junction bases not matched to a gene: 1. CDR3 residues: CASSQPGGEQYF. As DNA, the CDR3 is TGCGCCAGCAGCCAACCAGGGGGCGAGCAGTACTTC.

This clonotype was picked up a small number of times. The chain uses TRBV11-2 and TRBJ1-1; the match to TRBD1 covers 7 bases. The CDR3 sequence is 13 residues long. V shed 5 bases and J 6 bases; nucleotides not matched to a gene: 6. The V gene's germline CDR1 is SGHAT and CDR2 FQNNGV. CDR3 sequence (DNA): TGTGCCAGCAGCGAAGACAGGGTGGCTGAAGCTTTCTTT. Translating gives CASSEDRVAEAFF.

The CDR3 protein is CASSPRRDRGEKLFF. DNA of the CDR3: TGCGCCAGCAGCCCGAGGCGGGACAGAGGCGAAAAACTGTTTTTT. The chain employs TRBV5-1 and TRBJ1-4; TRBD1 matches 7 bases. The CDR3 has 15 residues. Per germline, CDR1 SGHRS and CDR2 YFSETQ. The ends lost 4 bases at V and 8 bases at J; junction bases unmatched: 11.

This clonotype was counted only a few times. This chain joins TRBV12-3 or TRBV12-4 and TRBJ2-6, with unresolved D. V was trimmed by 4 bases and J by 2 bases, leaving 21 bases between them. This CDR3 is built from 19 residues. In DNA, the CDR3 is TGTGCCAGCAGTTGGGTCCCTCCCATGGGGATACCTGGGGCCAACGTCCTGACTTTC. Amino acids: CASSWVPPMGIPGANVLTF.

The V gene is TRBV20-1, the J gene TRBJ2-5; tentatively, D is TRBD2 (5 bases). CDR3 size: 16 residues. Looked up from germline, CDR1 is DFQATT and CDR2 is SNEGSKA (reference sequence). V was clipped by 6 bases and J by 1 base, with 21 bases between them. CDR3 residues: CSAPTRFGITQETQYF. The DNA of the CDR3 is TGCAGTGCGCCCACTAGATTTGGTATAACCCAAGAGACCCAGTACTTC.

This chain links TRBV12-3 or TRBV12-4 with TRBJ2-7; D is perhaps TRBD1 or TRBD2 (5 bases each). CDR3 length: 14 residues. The V gene lost 6 bases and the J gene lost 4 bases, with 16 bases spanning the gap. The CDR3 reads CASSDSGPGYEQYF. The CDR3 DNA reads TGTGCCAGCAGCGATTCGGGACCTGGATACGAGCAGTACTTC.

CDR3: CSVVYGTPTYNEQFF. In nucleotides, the CDR3 is TGCAGCGTTGTGTATGGGACACCGACCTACAATGAGCAGTTCTTC. The V call is TRBV29-1, the J call TRBJ2-1; possibly TRBD1 for D (6 bases). Germline loops: CDR1 SQVTM, CDR2 ANQGSEA. V lost 4 bases and J 2 bases, leaving 15 bases between the germline ends. This CDR3 is 15 amino acids long.

This clonotype appeared many times. The gene calls are TRBV7-3 and TRBJ2-5, with D perhaps TRBD2 (5 bases). Germline lookup yields CDR1 SGHTA and CDR2 FQGTGA. V was pared by 1 base and J by 5 bases, with 8 bases between. CDR3 length equals 13 residues. The DNA of the CDR3 is TGTGCCAGCAGCTTAAACCCGGGGGAGACCCAGTACTTC. The encoded protein is CASSLNPGETQYF.

This clonotype was detected ten times or more. The chain is built from TRBV27 and TRBJ1-2, with a possible D match to TRBD1 (5 bases). Germline CDR1 and CDR2: MNHEY and SMNVEV (reference sequence). Trimming removed 4 bases from V and 7 bases from J, with 10 bases in between. CDR3 size: 12 residues. The chain's CDR3 is CASSSSGGGYTF. DNA for the CDR3: TGTGCCAGCAGTTCTTCCGGGGGTGGCTACACCTTC.

This chain joins TRBV10-3 and TRBJ1-1, with D possibly matching TRBD1 (5 bases). CDR3 length: 14 residues. Per the germline V gene, CDR1 is ENHRY and CDR2 is SYGVKD. Trimming took off 3 bases at V and 4 bases at J, with 12 bases between the two ends. The chain's CDR3 is CAISEDRWSTEAFF. CDR3 in DNA: TGTGCCATCAGTGAAGACAGATGGAGCACTGAAGCTTTCTTT.

For this clonotype: Compared with germline, one end of the junction differs, possibly owing to a read error. The chain recombines TRBV7-9 with TRBJ2-7, with TRBD2 matching 11 bases. Germline CDR1 SEHNR, CDR2 FQNEAQ (reference sequence). This CDR3 is built from 14 residues. CDR3: CASGQGLAEETQHF. CDR3 nucleotides: TGTGCCAGCGGCCAGGGACTAGCGGAAGAGACCCAGCACTTC.

To note about this clonotype: Germline and junction disagree at one end, which may indicate a read error. This sequence joins TRBV6-2 or TRBV6-3 and TRBJ2-7, with D possibly TRBD1 on 5 matching bases. The CDR3 length is 11 residues. In germline, CDR1 is MNHEY, CDR2 SVGEGT. CDR3 DNA sequence: TGTGCCAACAGTATAAGGGGCGAGCAGTACTTC. It translates to CANSIRGEQYF.

This clonotype has only a few counts. The chain couples TRBV6-1 to TRBJ2-5; 11 bases map to TRBD1. V lost 0 bases, J lost 3 bases, and 3 bases stayed unmatched. CDR1 is MNHNS and CDR2 is SASEGT in the germline V gene. This CDR3 has 16 amino acids. CDR3 region: CASSEAPGQGEETQYF. As DNA, the CDR3 is TGTGCCAGCAGTGAAGCCCCGGGACAGGGGGAAGAGACCCAGTACTTC.

The DNA for the CDR3 is TGTGCCAGCAGTGTAGGGACAGGGGTCACTGAAGCTTTCTTT. This translates into CASSVGTGVTEAFF. V usage is TRBV6-5 and J usage is TRBJ1-1; 10 bases match TRBD1. Trimming took 5 bases from V and 4 from J; bases not matched to a gene: 4. CDR3 size: 14 residues. In germline, CDR1 is MNHEY, CDR2 SVGAGI.

The V gene is TRBV28, the J gene TRBJ1-6, with D unresolved. Germline loops: CDR1 MDHEN, CDR2 SYDVKM. This CDR3 has 15 amino acids. Trimming removed 2 bases at V and 0 bases at J, with 5 bases between. In DNA, the CDR3 is TGTGCCAGCAGTTTAGGGCCCTCCTATAATTCACCCCTCCACTTT. The encoded protein is CASSLGPSYNSPLHF.

The chain joins TRBV20-1 to TRBJ1-1; D unresolved. The germline V and J ends were trimmed by 7 bases and 1 base, with 10 bases remaining between them. This CDR3 is 12 amino acids long. Germline assignment: CDR1 DFQATT and CDR2 SNEGSKA (reference sequence). The CDR3, as DNA: TGCAGTGGTGAGACTGAGAACACTGAAGCTTTCTTT. Its translation is CSGETENTEAFF.

In its sample, this clonotype was seen many times. The chain has TRBV4-2 and TRBJ2-4; maybe TRBD2 (6 bases). The V end lost 1 base, the J end lost 9 bases, and 16 bases lay between the germline ends. The length of the CDR3 is 15 residues. Germline CDR1 reads LGHNA; CDR2 reads YNFKEQ. The CDR3 sequence: CASSQGGDRATIQYF. In DNA form, the CDR3 reads TGTGCCAGCAGCCAAGGGGGGGACCGAGCGACCATTCAGTACTTC.

This clonotype appeared a few times. CDR3 in amino acids: CSVVRLKSWQMGEQFF. In nucleotides, the CDR3 is TGCAGCGTTGTTCGGCTGAAATCCTGGCAGATGGGTGAGCAGTTCTTC. The V gene is TRBV29-1, the J gene TRBJ2-1; D is unresolved. The germline CDR1 and CDR2 sequences are SQVTM and ANQGSEA. V gave up 4 bases and J gave up 9 bases, with 25 bases separating them. The CDR3 consists of 16 residues.

The chain employs TRBV12-3 or TRBV12-4 and TRBJ1-3; 7 nucleotides agree with TRBD1. V dropped 6 bases and J dropped 5; count of bases not matched to a gene: 7. The CDR3 sequence is 14 residues long. Written as DNA, the CDR3 is TGTGCCAGCAGGTACCCGGGACAGAGAAACACCATATATTTT. Protein product: CASRYPGQRNTIYF.

This clonotype was detected only a few times. The chain combines TRBV27 with TRBJ1-6; the match to TRBD1 covers 8 bases. The CDR3 has 15 residues. The V gene's germline CDR1 is MNHEY and CDR2 SMNVEV (reference sequence). Trimming at V came to 7 bases and at J to 6 bases, leaving 8 bases not matched to a gene. In nucleotides, the CDR3 is TGTGCCAGCAACACCGGGACAGGCCCTAATTCACCCCTCCACTTT. This gives the protein CASNTGTGPNSPLHF.

V and J are TRBV3-1 and TRBJ2-7, with TRBD2 matching 9 bases. The CDR3 is 16 residues long. Germline CDR1 LGHDT, CDR2 YNNKEL (reference sequence). The junction had 8 bases not matched to a gene; V was cut back by 0 bases and J by 5 bases. This CDR3 is CASSQDILAGWNEQYF. In DNA, the CDR3 is TGTGCCAGCAGCCAAGATATTCTAGCGGGGTGGAACGAGCAGTACTTC.

V is TRBV6-2 or TRBV6-3 and J is TRBJ1-5, with D unclear. The V and J ends lost 5 bases and 10 bases respectively, with 15 bases between them. This CDR3 comprises 13 residues. The germline V gene has CDR1 MNHEY and CDR2 SVGEGT. DNA for the CDR3: TGTGCCAGCAGTCCGGGAATCAGCTTACCCCAGCATTTT. This sequence encodes CASSPGISLPQHF.

With regard to this clonotype: This could be a read error, since a much larger clone is one nucleotide away. The J gene is TRBJ2-4, the V gene TRBV4-3, with D perhaps matching TRBD1 (6 bases). The J call may be mistaken, given a closer DNA end match to TRBJ2-7. Germline CDR1 and CDR2: LGHNA and YSLEER. The CDR3 extends over 14 amino acids. In nucleotides, the CDR3 is TGCGCCGGCAGCCAAGGGACACGAACCTACGAGCAGTACTTC. Translating it yields CAGSQGTRTYEQYF.

This clonotype appeared a single time. The rearrangement joins TRBV20-1 to TRBJ2-7; 9 nucleotides line up with TRBD1. V lost 1 base and J lost 3; bases outside the gene matches: 4. Germline CDR1 reads DFQATT; CDR2 reads SNEGSKA (reference sequence). CDR3 size: 14 residues. The DNA of the CDR3 is TGCAGTGCTAGAGGACAGGGGGACTTCTACGAGCAGTACTTC. As protein: CSARGQGDFYEQYF.

The chain employs TRBV6-5 and TRBJ1-1, with 8 bases identical to TRBD1. Germline V lookup: CDR1 MNHEY, CDR2 SVGAGI. The CDR3 runs 17 residues. The J segment lost 6 bases and the V segment lost 4 bases, leaving 16 bases of the junction unmatched. The CDR3 loop reads CASSFPPETGELSEAFF. The DNA of the CDR3 is TGTGCCAGCAGTTTCCCTCCTGAGACAGGGGAATTGTCTGAAGCTTTCTTT.

The table lists this clonotype with a count of one. J is TRBJ2-7 and V is TRBV27; D remains ambiguous. The DNA end is a closer match to TRBJ2-5, so the J assignment may be wrong. In germline, CDR1 is MNHEY, CDR2 SMNVEV (reference sequence). This CDR3 region has 13 residues. CDR3 nucleotides: TGTGCCAGCAGTTCTATGTCATGTCTGACCCAGTACTTC. Translating gives CASSSMSCLTQYF.